One T cell receptor (beta chain) is described in this entry. Followed over time, Seattle patients had been enrolled while infection was active. Profiled with immunoSEQ multiplex PCR; TCRdb holds only in-frame clones, not every one. The sample records hundreds of thousands of clones, about nine tenths being singletons. CDR3 size: 15 residues. Germline V CDR1 and CDR2: KGHSH, LQKENI. Trimming took 5 bases from V and 4 from J; bases not matched to a gene: 6. The record originates from a study of blood T cell repertoires in COVID-19. About the study: Italy, Spain and the United States were the sources of the convalescent and acute COVID-19 samples.

The chain couples TRBV18 to TRBJ1-5; 9 nucleotides agree with TRBD1. Material: peripheral blood. This receptor was obtained from a woman aged 50 to 65 with COVID-19, enrolled during active disease. The CDR3 region is CASSKSGQGNQPQHF. CDR3 DNA sequence: TGTGCCAGCTCAAAATCCGGACAGGGGAATCAGCCCCAGCATTTT.